Listed below are T cell receptor beta chains from one sample, sequenced in a study of cytomegalovirus exposure and HLA in healthy donors. Repertoires were generated with immunoSEQ multiplex PCR, while TCRdb's copy carries only in-frame clones and drops some. Among over 150,000 clones listed, 68% were seen once. Sequenced sample: PBMCs. Source of these receptors: a man between 50 and 59 years old in good health and CMV-seronegative. CDR3s include the opening cysteine and the closing phenylalanine or tryptophan. A D gene is named only where the DNA matches it firmly. Size is stated for part of the rows, as once, few or many counts, or as a class when the clone is expanded.

d_gene | abundance | len | j_gene | v_gene | CDR3aa | CDR3nt
TRBD1 | few | 15 | TRBJ1-2 | TRBV5-5 | CASSLADRTNYGYTF | TGTGCCAGCAGCTTAGCGGACAGGACCAACTATGGCTACACCTTC
TRBD1 | few | 15 | TRBJ1-5 | TRBV6-1 | CASRGDRGSNQPQHF | TGTGCCAGCAGGGGGGACAGGGGTAGCAATCAGCCCCAGCATTTT
TRBD1 | - | 15 | TRBJ2-1 | TRBV11-3 | CASSSDRGEDNEQFF | TGTGCCAGCAGCTCGGACAGGGGGGAGGACAATGAGCAGTTCTTC
TRBD1 | - | 13 | TRBJ2-5 | TRBV7-7 | CASSSDRGETQYF | TGTGCCAGCAGCTCGGACAGGGGGGAGACCCAGTACTTC
- | few | 15 | TRBJ1-5 | TRBV6-5 | CASASRYRGNQPQHF | TGTGCCAGCGCCTCCAGGTACCGAGGCAATCAGCCCCAGCATTTT
- | - | 13 | TRBJ1-3 | TRBV6-6 | CASQGTTGNTIYF | TGTGCCAGTCAGGGGACTACTGGAAACACCATATATTTT
TRBD2 | - | 16 | TRBJ2-7 | TRBV6-6 | CASSSNGGVGSYEQYF | TGTGCCAGCAGTTCAAACGGGGGGGTAGGGTCCTACGAGCAGTACTTC
- | - | 13 | TRBJ1-1 | TRBV29-1 | CSVCLGRNTEAFF | TGCAGCGTCTGCCTGGGCCGGAACACTGAAGCTTTCTTT
TRBD1 | - | 15 | TRBJ1-5 | TRBV7-2 | CASSLGGTGGEPQHF | TGTGCCAGCAGCTTAGGTGGGACAGGGGGCGAGCCCCAGCATTTT
- | few | 17 | TRBJ1-5 | TRBV6-1 | CASSERARDIDNQPQHF | TGTGCCAGCAGTGAAAGGGCGAGGGATATAGACAATCAGCCCCAGCATTTT
TRBD1 | - | 14 | TRBJ1-2 | TRBV6-5 | CASRGTGTLGGYTF | TGTGCCAGCAGGGGGACAGGGACCCTAGGTGGCTACACCTTC
TRBD2 | - | 16 | TRBJ2-5 | TRBV6-7 | CASKASTSGGMETQYF | TGTGCCAGCAAGGCGAGTACTAGCGGGGGAATGGAGACCCAGTACTTC
- | - | 14 | TRBJ1-1 | TRBV11-3 | CASSLGGRSAEAFF | TGTGCCAGCAGCTTAGGGGGCAGGTCAGCTGAAGCTTTCTTT
TRBD1 | - | 13 | TRBJ1-1 | TRBV11-1 | CASSSDRGTEAFF | TGTGCCAGCAGTTCCGACAGGGGCACTGAAGCTTTCTTT
TRBD1 | - | 14 | TRBJ1-1 | TRBV28 | CASSGGQGDTEAFF | TGTGCCAGCAGTGGGGGACAGGGGGACACTGAAGCTTTCTTT
- | - | 16 | TRBJ1-6 | TRBV5-4 | CASSGWEGSYNSPLHF | TGTGCCAGCAGCGGTTGGGAGGGCTCCTATAATTCACCCCTCCACTTT
TRBD2 | few | 13 | TRBJ2-7 | TRBV5-1 | CASGGVESDEQYF | TGCGCCAGCGGGGGGGTTGAGTCGGACGAGCAGTACTTC
- | - | 15 | TRBJ2-5 | TRBV29-1 | CSVLGVPGGQETQYF | TGCAGCGTGCTCGGGGTGCCCGGGGGCCAAGAGACCCAGTACTTC
- | - | 13 | TRBJ2-7 | TRBV2 | CASTPAGRYEQYF | TGTGCCAGCACCCCCGCGGGGCGGTACGAGCAGTACTTC
TRBD1 | - | 15 | TRBJ1-5 | TRBV7-2 | CASSSDRGFYQPQHF | TGTGCCAGCAGCTCTGACAGGGGATTCTATCAGCCCCAGCATTTT
- | - | 11 | TRBJ2-7 | TRBV29-1 | CSVGEIYEQYF | TGCAGCGTTGGTGAGATCTACGAGCAGTACTTC
- | - | 13 | TRBJ1-1 | TRBV27 | CASSIPGVPEAFF | TGTGCCAGCAGTATCCCAGGGGTTCCTGAAGCTTTCTTT
- | - | 16 | TRBJ2-1 | TRBV14 | CASSSSTGLRGNEQFF | TGTGCCAGCAGCTCTTCGACAGGTTTAAGGGGTAATGAGCAGTTCTTC
- | - | 13 | TRBJ1-1 | TRBV5-1 | CASSLSRGTEAFF | TGCGCCAGCAGCTTGAGTAGGGGCACTGAAGCTTTCTTT
TRBD1 | - | 16 | TRBJ1-3 | TRBV15 | CATSRDEGTARNTIYF | TGTGCCACCAGCAGAGATGAGGGGACAGCTCGAAACACCATATATTTT
- | - | 14 | TRBJ1-2 | TRBV7-9 | CASSAQVANYGYTF | TGTGCCAGCTCCGCCCAGGTCGCGAACTATGGCTACACCTTC
- | - | 15 | TRBJ2-1 | TRBV14 | CASSPLVGGYNEQFF | TGTGCCAGCAGCCCCCTCGTAGGCGGGTACAATGAGCAGTTCTTC
- | - | 15 | TRBJ1-5 | TRBV6-6 | CASSFGRRGNQPQHF | TGTGCCAGCAGTTTCGGAAGAAGGGGTAATCAGCCCCAGCATTTT
TRBD1 | few | 16 | TRBJ1-6 | TRBV5-5 | CASSLARTGGNSPLHF | TGTGCCAGCAGCTTGGCCCGGACAGGGGGCAATTCACCCCTCCACTTT
- | once | 14 | TRBJ1-1 | TRBV5-1 | CASSFDPPRTEAFF | TGCGCCAGCAGCTTCGACCCTCCGCGGACTGAAGCTTTCTTT
- | few | 15 | TRBJ2-7 | TRBV19 | CASRRTQTGSYEQYF | TGTGCCAGTAGGAGGACCCAGACAGGTTCCTACGAGCAGTACTTC
TRBD2 | once | 16 | TRBJ2-5 | TRBV2 | CASSEGIAGGQETQYF | TGTGCCAGCAGTGAAGGAATAGCGGGGGGGCAAGAGACCCAGTACTTC
TRBD1 | - | 17 | TRBJ1-1 | TRBV28 | CASRFPGQERKWTEAFF | TGTGCCAGCAGATTCCCTGGACAGGAGAGGAAGTGGACTGAAGCTTTCTTT
- | - | 14 | TRBJ1-2 | TRBV10-3 | CAISVGQGGYGYTF | TGTGCCATCAGTGTGGGCCAGGGAGGCTATGGCTACACCTTC
- | few | 16 | TRBJ1-2 | TRBV28 | CASSSGQLTANYGYTF | TGTGCCAGCAGTTCGGGACAACTTACAGCTAACTATGGCTACACCTTC
TRBD1 | few | 15 | TRBJ2-2 | TRBV7-2 | CASSTHRGRTGELFF | TGTGCCAGCAGCACGCACAGGGGGCGAACCGGGGAGCTGTTTTTT
- | once | 15 | TRBJ2-5 | TRBV7-9 | CASLGAGPSWETQYF | TGTGCCAGCTTGGGGGCCGGGCCCTCGTGGGAGACCCAGTACTTC
TRBD1 | - | 16 | TRBJ1-4 | TRBV4-1 | CASSPFDRGRAEKLFF | TGCGCCAGCAGCCCATTCGACAGGGGGCGCGCGGAAAAACTGTTTTTT
TRBD1 | - | 16 | TRBJ1-2 | TRBV6-6 | CASSYARRGTNYGYTF | TGTGCCAGCAGTTACGCTCGCAGGGGGACTAACTATGGCTACACCTTC
- | - | 14 | TRBJ2-5 | TRBV27 | CASSWGGGVGTQYF | TGTGCCAGCAGTTGGGGAGGGGGGGTCGGGACCCAGTACTTC
- | - | 14 | TRBJ1-3 | TRBV28 | CASTPASRGNTIYF | TGTGCCAGCACCCCGGCCAGCAGGGGAAACACCATATATTTT
TRBD1 | - | 13 | TRBJ1-5 | TRBV19 | CASRDRGNQPQHF | TGTGCCAGTCGAGACAGGGGTAATCAGCCCCAGCATTTT
TRBD1 | - | 15 | TRBJ1-1 | TRBV10-3 | CAIGATGGGNTEAFF | TGTGCCATCGGAGCGACAGGGGGAGGGAACACTGAAGCTTTCTTT
- | - | 14 | TRBJ2-5 | TRBV6-6 | CASRPRGARETQYF | TGTGCCAGCAGACCCCGCGGGGCCAGAGAGACCCAGTACTTC
- | - | 15 | TRBJ1-4 | TRBV11-2 | CASSLRQARNEKLFF | TGTGCCAGCAGCTTACGCCAGGCGAGAAATGAAAAACTGTTTTTT
TRBD1 | - | 17 | TRBJ2-7 | TRBV28 | CASSLLGRGQGMYEQYF | TGTGCCAGCAGTCTTTTAGGCCGGGGACAGGGGATGTACGAGCAGTACTTC
- | - | 15 | TRBJ1-4 | TRBV5-4 | CASSLAGTSPPRLFF | TGTGCCAGCAGCTTGGCCGGGACAAGTCCACCAAGACTGTTTTTT
TRBD1 | - | 14 | TRBJ1-1 | TRBV29-1 | CSVARTGGGTEAFF | TGCAGCGTGGCTCGGACAGGCGGTGGGACTGAAGCTTTCTTT
- | - | 12 | TRBJ2-5 | TRBV6-6 | CASWSRQETQYF | TGTGCCAGCTGGAGTAGACAAGAGACCCAGTACTTC
TRBD2 | - | 14 | TRBJ2-1 | TRBV6-4 | CASSGTSGGASQFF | TGTGCCAGCAGCGGGACTAGCGGGGGGGCTAGTCAGTTCTTC
- | - | 12 | TRBJ1-1 | TRBV6-1 | CASSGTRVEAFF | TGTGCCAGCAGTGGCACCAGGGTAGAAGCTTTCTTT
- | - | 15 | TRBJ2-1 | TRBV5-1 | CASSLATSSYNEQFF | TGCGCCAGCAGCCTCGCAACGAGCTCCTACAATGAGCAGTTCTTC
TRBD1 | few | 14 | TRBJ1-6 | TRBV18 | CASSPGTGNSPLHF | TGTGCCAGCTCACCCGGGACAGGGAATTCACCCCTCCACTTT
- | - | 15 | TRBJ2-7 | TRBV10-1 | CASSESGESSYEQYF | TGCGCCAGCAGTGAGTCAGGAGAATCGTCCTACGAGCAGTACTTC
- | - | 14 | TRBJ2-1 | TRBV5-1 | CASGGISGYNEQFF | TGCGCCAGCGGGGGGATTAGCGGCTACAATGAGCAGTTCTTC
TRBD2 | few | 17 | TRBJ2-1 | TRBV28 | CASSPIWVAGLYNEQFF | TGTGCCAGCAGTCCCATTTGGGTAGCGGGGTTATATAATGAGCAGTTCTTC
TRBD1 | - | 15 | TRBJ2-3 | TRBV5-1 | CASSLGQGATDTQYF | TGCGCCAGCAGCTTGGGACAGGGGGCCACAGATACGCAGTATTTT
- | few | 15 | TRBJ2-5 | TRBV7-3 | CASSLLRTDQETQYF | TGTGCCAGCAGCTTATTAAGGACAGACCAAGAGACCCAGTACTTC
- | - | 14 | TRBJ2-1 | TRBV11-3 | CASSLGTGINEQFF | TGTGCCAGCAGCTTAGGGACGGGGATCAATGAGCAGTTCTTC